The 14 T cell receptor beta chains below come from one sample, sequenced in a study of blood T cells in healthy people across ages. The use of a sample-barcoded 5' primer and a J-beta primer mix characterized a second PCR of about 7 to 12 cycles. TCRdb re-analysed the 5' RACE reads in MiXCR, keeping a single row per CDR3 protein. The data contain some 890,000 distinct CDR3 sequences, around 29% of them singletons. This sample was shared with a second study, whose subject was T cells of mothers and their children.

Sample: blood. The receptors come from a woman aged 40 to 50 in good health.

CDR3 coding DNA: TGTGCCAGCAGTTTAGGGGACACTAGAGCCGAACAGTACTTC. Protein sequence: CASSLGDTRAEQYF. The chain joins TRBV12-3 or TRBV12-4 to TRBJ2-5, with a tentative D call TRBD1 (6 bases). The CDR3 contains 14 residues. V lost 1 base to trimming and J lost 11 bases, with 17 bases between them.

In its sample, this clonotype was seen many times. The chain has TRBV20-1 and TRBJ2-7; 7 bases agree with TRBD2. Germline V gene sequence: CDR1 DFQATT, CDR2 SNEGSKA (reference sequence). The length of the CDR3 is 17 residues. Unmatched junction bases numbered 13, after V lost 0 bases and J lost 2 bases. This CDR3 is CSARDQGRLALAYEQYF. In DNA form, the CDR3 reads TGCAGTGCTAGAGACCAGGGAAGACTAGCCCTGGCCTACGAGCAGTACTTC.

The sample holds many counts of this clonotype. The CDR3 DNA reads as TGTGCCAGCAGCTTAGGCGTAGGGGTGGTAAGCGAGCAGTACTTC. Residues: CASSLGVGVVSEQYF. This sequence joins TRBV7-2 and TRBJ2-7; D might be TRBD1 (5 bases). The V and J ends lost 1 base and 6 bases respectively, with 16 bases between them. The CDR3 runs 15 residues. Per germline, CDR1 SGHTA and CDR2 FQGNSA.

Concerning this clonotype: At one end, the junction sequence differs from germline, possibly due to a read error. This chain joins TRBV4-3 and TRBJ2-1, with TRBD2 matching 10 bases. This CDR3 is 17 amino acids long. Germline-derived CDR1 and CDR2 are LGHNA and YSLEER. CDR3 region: CAGSRTTGTSDFAEQFF. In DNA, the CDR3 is TGCGCCGGCAGCCGCACAACCGGGACTAGCGATTTTGCTGAGCAGTTCTTC.

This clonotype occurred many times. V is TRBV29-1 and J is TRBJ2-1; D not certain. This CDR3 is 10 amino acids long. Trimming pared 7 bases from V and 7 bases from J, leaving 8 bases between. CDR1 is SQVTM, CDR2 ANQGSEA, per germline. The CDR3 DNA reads TGCAGCGCCGAGTTTAATGAGCAGTTCTTC. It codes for CSAEFNEQFF.

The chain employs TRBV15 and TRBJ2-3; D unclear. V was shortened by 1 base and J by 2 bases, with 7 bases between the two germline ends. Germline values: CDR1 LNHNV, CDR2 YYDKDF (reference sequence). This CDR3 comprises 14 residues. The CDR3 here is CATSRGRATDTQYF. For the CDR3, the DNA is TGTGCCACCAGCAGAGGAAGAGCCACAGATACGCAGTATTTT.

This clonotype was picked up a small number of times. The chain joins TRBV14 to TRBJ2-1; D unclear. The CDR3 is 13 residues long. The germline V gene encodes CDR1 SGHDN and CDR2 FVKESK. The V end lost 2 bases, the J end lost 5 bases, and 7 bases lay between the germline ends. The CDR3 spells CASSQYRNNEQFF. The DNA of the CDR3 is TGTGCCAGCAGCCAATATCGGAACAATGAGCAGTTCTTC. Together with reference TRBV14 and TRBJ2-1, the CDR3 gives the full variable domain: EAGVTQFPSHSVIEKGQTVTLRCDPISGHDNLYWYRRVMGKEIKFLLHFVKESKQDESGMPNNRFLAERTGGTYSTLKVQPAELEDSGVYFCASSQYRNNEQFFGPGTRLTVL.

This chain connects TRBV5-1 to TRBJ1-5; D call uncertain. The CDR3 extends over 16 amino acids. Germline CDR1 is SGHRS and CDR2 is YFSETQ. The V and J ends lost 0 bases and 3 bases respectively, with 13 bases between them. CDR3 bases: TGCGCCAGCAGCTTGGATCCGGACCGATACAATCAGCCCCAGCATTTT. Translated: CASSLDPDRYNQPQHF.

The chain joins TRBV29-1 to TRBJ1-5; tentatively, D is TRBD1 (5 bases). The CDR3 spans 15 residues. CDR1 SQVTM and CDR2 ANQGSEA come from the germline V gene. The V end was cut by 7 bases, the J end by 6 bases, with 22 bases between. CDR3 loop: CSAIIELERGQPQHF. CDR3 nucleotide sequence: TGCAGCGCCATTATTGAGCTAGAAAGGGGTCAGCCCCAGCATTTT.

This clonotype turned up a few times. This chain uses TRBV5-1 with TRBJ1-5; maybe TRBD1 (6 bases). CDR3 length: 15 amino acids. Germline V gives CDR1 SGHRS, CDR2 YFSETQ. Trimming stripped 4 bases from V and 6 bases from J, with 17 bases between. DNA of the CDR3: TGCGCCAGCAGCAGGTTTGCGGGGGCTAGTCAGCCCCAGCATTTT. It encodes CASSRFAGASQPQHF.

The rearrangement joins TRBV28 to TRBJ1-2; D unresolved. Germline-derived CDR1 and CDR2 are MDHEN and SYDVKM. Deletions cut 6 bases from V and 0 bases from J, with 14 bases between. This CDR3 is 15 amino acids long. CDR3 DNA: TGTGCCAGCAGCCTAAGTTCGGCAGCTAACTATGGCTACACCTTC. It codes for CASSLSSAANYGYTF.

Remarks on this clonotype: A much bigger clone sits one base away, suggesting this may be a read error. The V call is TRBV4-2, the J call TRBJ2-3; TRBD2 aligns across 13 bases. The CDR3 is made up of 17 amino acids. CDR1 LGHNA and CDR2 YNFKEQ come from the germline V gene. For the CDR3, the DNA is TGTGCCGGCAGCCAAGAACTAGCGGGGGGGCAAGCAGATACGCAGTATTTT. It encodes CAGSQELAGGQADTQYF.

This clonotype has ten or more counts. CDR3 in DNA: TGCGCCAGCAGCCTTGGGACCGCGAACATCCAAGAGACCCAGTACTTC. Protein product: CASSLGTANIQETQYF. The genes are TRBV4-1 and TRBJ2-5; TRBD1 or TRBD2 may be the D gene (5 bases each). Trimming shortened V by 4 bases and J by 1 base, and 16 bases separated the two germline ends. Germline values: CDR1 MGHRA, CDR2 YSYEKL. The CDR3 loop spans 16 amino acids.

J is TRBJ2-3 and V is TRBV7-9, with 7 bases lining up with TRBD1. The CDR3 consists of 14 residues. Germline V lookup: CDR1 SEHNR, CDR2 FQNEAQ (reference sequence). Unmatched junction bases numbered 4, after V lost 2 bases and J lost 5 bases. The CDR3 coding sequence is TGTGCCAGCAGCTTAAACAGGGGAATAGATACGCAGTATTTT. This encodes CASSLNRGIDTQYF.